This entry lists 18 T cell receptor beta chains sequenced from one sample in a study of blood T cell repertoires in COVID-19. Assay used: immunoSEQ multiplex PCR; TCRdb lists only in-frame clones, some missing. This table holds roughly 140,000 clones, approximately 80% found once. The sample consisted of peripheral blood. The receptors come from a woman aged 80 or older in a cohort sampled during active or convalescent COVID-19.

CDR3 sequence: CASSLGPSGGETQYF. Here the CDR3 DNA reads TGCGCCAGCAGCTTGGGTCCTAGCGGAGGAGAGACCCAGTACTTC. The chain couples TRBV5-1 to TRBJ2-5, with TRBD2 identical over 7 bases. The CDR3 loop spans 15 amino acids. V was pared by 0 bases and J by 4 bases, with 6 bases of the junction left unmatched. Germline assignment: CDR1 SGHRS and CDR2 YFSETQ.

This sequence joins TRBV7-9 and TRBJ1-4; TRBD1 might be the D (6 bases). Germline CDR1 is SEHNR and CDR2 is FQNEAQ (reference sequence). The CDR3 contains 17 residues. The V and J ends lost 5 bases and 8 bases respectively, with 24 bases between them. As DNA, the CDR3 is TGTGCCAGCAGCCAAGCCCGCTCCAGGGGTCAACGGGAAAAACTGTTTTTT. It specifies CASSQARSRGQREKLFF.

This clone came up once. The V call is TRBV4-1, the J call TRBJ2-5, with D possibly TRBD2 on 6 matching bases. Trimming removed 3 bases from V and 5 bases from J, with 19 bases in between. The V gene's germline CDR1 is MGHRA and CDR2 YSYEKL. The CDR3 is made up of 16 amino acids. The CDR3 region is CASSQSPPGVGETQYF. In nucleotides, the CDR3 is TGCGCCAGCAGCCAGTCCCCGCCGGGGGTCGGGGAGACCCAGTACTTC.

The genes are TRBV7-6 and TRBJ2-7; D possibly corresponds to TRBD1 (6 bases). The CDR3 length is 15 residues. CDR1 and CDR2 (germline): SGHVS, FNYEAQ. Trimming shortened V by 1 base and J by 3 bases, and 13 bases separated the two germline ends. The CDR3 region is CASSLERGRGYEQYF. CDR3 DNA: TGTGCCAGCAGCTTAGAGAGGGGCAGGGGCTACGAGCAGTACTTC.

This chain connects TRBV4-1 to TRBJ1-4, with TRBD1 as a possible D gene (6 bases). CDR1 is MGHRA, CDR2 YSYEKL, per germline. This CDR3 comprises 15 residues. With 0 bases removed from V and 8 bases from J, the gap between germline ends came to 13 bases. DNA of the CDR3: TGCGCCAGCAGCCAAGAGGGGTCAGGGGCAGAAAAACTGTTTTTT. Translation gives CASSQEGSGAEKLFF.

V gene TRBV5-4 combines with J gene TRBJ2-2; 12 bases line up with TRBD2. Germline CDR1 is SGHNT and CDR2 is YYREEE (reference sequence). V lost 4 bases to trimming and J lost 3 bases; unmatched junction nucleotides: 13. The CDR3 sequence is 19 residues long. CDR3: CASSPKLAGGPSYTGELFF. Here the CDR3 DNA reads TGTGCCAGCAGCCCCAAACTAGCGGGGGGCCCCAGCTACACCGGGGAGCTGTTTTTT.

The rearrangement links TRBV6-5 to TRBJ2-7; weak D call: TRBD2 (6 bases). Trimming shortened V by 6 bases and J by 4 bases, and 16 bases separated the two germline ends. The CDR3 covers 14 residues. Germline V CDR1 and CDR2: MNHEY, SVGAGI. CDR3 sequence reads: CASSNGGGGYEQYF. CDR3 bases: TGTGCCAGCAGCAACGGGGGTGGTGGGTACGAGCAGTACTTC.

The chain combines TRBV20-1 with TRBJ1-2; the match to TRBD1 covers 8 bases. CDR1 DFQATT and CDR2 SNEGSKA come from the germline V gene (reference sequence). The trim removed 3 bases at V and 7 bases at J, leaving 13 bases unmatched. There are 15 residues in the CDR3. As DNA, the CDR3 is TGCAGTGCTAGTACCGTCAATGACAGGGGAAGTGGCTACACCTTC. Translation: CSASTVNDRGSGYTF.

V is TRBV5-1 and J is TRBJ2-3, with TRBD2 matching over 9 bases. Germline CDR1 and CDR2: SGHRS and YFSETQ. The CDR3 sequence is 15 residues long. The trim removed 0 bases at V and 5 bases at J, leaving 4 bases unmatched. The CDR3 sequence is CASSLVAGGVDTQYF. CDR3 nucleotide sequence: TGCGCCAGCAGCTTGGTGGCGGGGGGGGTAGATACGCAGTATTTT.

The gene calls are TRBV3-1 (or the pseudogene TRBV3-2) and TRBJ2-3, with 10 bases lining up with TRBD2. Looked up from germline, CDR1 is LGHDT and CDR2 is YNNKEL (reference sequence). Unmatched junction bases numbered 6, after V lost 2 bases and J lost 1 base. The CDR3 is 17 amino acids. DNA for the CDR3: TGTGCCAGCAGCCAACACGGACTAGCGGCCCGCACAGATACGCAGTATTTT. Its translation: CASSQHGLAARTDTQYF.

The chain has TRBV19 and TRBJ1-1, with 7 bases fitting TRBD1. J gave up 7 bases and V 0 bases, and 2 bases lay outside the gene matches. The germline CDR1 and CDR2 sequences are LNHDA and SQIVND (reference sequence). The CDR3 has 13 residues. In DNA, the CDR3 is TGTGCCAGTAGTATAGACCGGGACAGTGAAGCTTTCTTT. Its translation is CASSIDRDSEAFF.

J is TRBJ2-3 and V is TRBV30; perhaps TRBD2 as D (6 bases). The CDR3 is 14 amino acids. Germline V gives CDR1 GTSNPN, CDR2 SVGIG (reference sequence). The CDR3 coding sequence is TGTGCGGGTCGGGAACTAGCTTCGGCAGATACGCAGTATTTT. Protein sequence: CAGRELASADTQYF.

The V gene is TRBV5-4, the J gene TRBJ1-1; D remains unclear. The CDR3 is 14 amino acids. Germline-derived CDR1 and CDR2 are SGHNT and YYREEE (reference sequence). V was cut by 0 bases and J by 3 bases, with 9 bases left in between. The CDR3 here is CASSLGGADTEAFF. For the CDR3, the DNA is TGTGCCAGCAGCTTGGGGGGAGCCGACACTGAAGCTTTCTTT.

The chain has TRBV5-1 and TRBJ2-2; 9 positions match TRBD1. This CDR3 has 15 residues. The junction had 6 bases not matched to a gene; V was cut back by 1 base and J by 8 bases. The V gene's germline CDR1 is SGHRS and CDR2 YFSETQ. DNA for the CDR3: TGCGCCAGCAGCTTGACGACAGGGGGTAAAGGGGAGCTGTTTTTT. Protein: CASSLTTGGKGELFF.

V and J are TRBV25-1 and TRBJ2-3, with D uncertain. Germline V CDR1 and CDR2: MGHDK, SYGVNS. Between the trimmed V and J ends, which lost 8 bases and 6 bases, there was a span of 9 bases. The length of the CDR3 is 11 residues. CDR3 in DNA: TGTGCCAGCTCGAACTCGGATACGCAGTATTTT. This gives the protein CASSNSDTQYF.

Turning to this clone: Other nucleotide sequences in the sample specify the same CDR3. The chain has TRBV4-1 and TRBJ1-2; D is unresolved. This CDR3 contains 12 residues. The ends were cut back, 1 base at V and 5 bases at J, with 5 bases in the middle. Germline V lookup: CDR1 MGHRA, CDR2 YSYEKL. CDR3 protein: CASSQGTYGYTF. For the CDR3, the DNA is TGCGCCAGCAGCCAAGGCACTTATGGCTACACCTTC.

The chain carries TRBV9 and TRBJ2-5; D perhaps matches TRBD1 (6 bases). V gave up 0 bases and J gave up 0 bases, with 12 bases separating them. The CDR3 has 16 amino acids. Germline V lookup: CDR1 SGDLS, CDR2 YYNGEE. CDR3 protein: CASSVGAGTHQETQYF. In nucleotides, the CDR3 is TGTGCCAGCAGCGTAGGGGCCGGGACACACCAAGAGACCCAGTACTTC.

V and J are TRBV10-3 and TRBJ1-2; D gene ambiguous. Trimming took off 2 bases at V and 6 bases at J, with 13 bases between the two ends. This CDR3 has 14 amino acids. Germline V CDR1 and CDR2: ENHRY, SYGVKD. DNA for the CDR3: TGTGCCATCAGTGAGCCAAGCGTCTCGGATGGCTACACCTTC. This encodes CAISEPSVSDGYTF.